These 23 T cell receptor beta chains came from one sample sequenced in a study of blood T cell repertoires in COVID-19. Assay used: immunoSEQ multiplex PCR; TCRdb lists only in-frame clones, some missing. This table holds 210,000 or so clones, roughly 90% found once. Sequenced input: PBMCs or T cells enriched from blood (not recorded which). Source of these receptors: a woman between 50 and 59 years old in a cohort exposed to, infected with or recovered from COVID-19 (not recorded which).

This chain links TRBV7-2 with TRBJ2-7; TRBD2 is a possible D gene (6 bases). CDR3 size: 15 residues. The germline CDR1 and CDR2 sequences are SGHTA and FQGNSA. Trimming removed 1 base from V and 3 bases from J, with 13 bases in between. CDR3 DNA: TGTGCCAGCAGCTTAGTTTCGGGGAGGAACTACGAGCAGTACTTC. Amino acids: CASSLVSGRNYEQYF. Full variable domain (remainder filled in from reference TRBV7-2 and TRBJ2-7): GAGVSQSPSNKVTEKGKDVELRCDPISGHTALYWYRQSLGQGLEFLIYFQGNSAPDKSGLPSDRFSAERTGGSVSTLTIQRTQQEDSAVYLCASSLVSGRNYEQYFGPGTRLTVT.

J is TRBJ2-3 and V is TRBV7-3, with D possibly TRBD1 on 6 matching bases. The length of the CDR3 is 15 residues. The germline gives CDR1 SGHTA, CDR2 FQGTGA. The V and J ends lost 6 bases and 5 bases respectively, with 18 bases between them. CDR3 residues: CASSPTGTLGDTQYF. CDR3 nucleotides: TGTGCCAGCAGTCCGACCGGGACACTGGGAGATACGCAGTATTTT.

V gene TRBV7-2 combines with J gene TRBJ1-2, with 8 positions matching TRBD1. V dropped 3 bases and J dropped 8; count of bases not matched to a gene: 11. Germline loops: CDR1 SGHTA, CDR2 FQGNSA. This CDR3 contains 15 residues. This chain's CDR3 is CASSFRDRGNGGYTF. CDR3 DNA sequence: TGTGCCAGCAGCTTTCGAGACAGGGGTAACGGAGGCTACACCTTC.

The chain has TRBV7-2 and TRBJ1-1, with 8 bases identical to TRBD1. Trimming removed 1 base from V and 1 base from J; junction bases left unmatched: 2. Germline lookup yields CDR1 SGHTA and CDR2 FQGNSA. The length of the CDR3 is 15 residues. CDR3 amino acids: CASSLGTGPNTEAFF. DNA for the CDR3: TGTGCCAGCAGCTTAGGGACAGGGCCGAACACTGAAGCTTTCTTT.

V and J are TRBV4-3 and TRBJ2-6, with D possibly being TRBD2 (5 bases). Between the trimmed V and J ends, which lost 1 base and 0 bases, there was a span of 13 bases. The CDR3 length is 18 residues. Germline values: CDR1 LGHNA, CDR2 YSLEER. The CDR3 is CASSQVGLLSSGANVLTF. DNA of the CDR3: TGCGCCAGCAGCCAAGTCGGACTCTTGAGCTCTGGGGCCAACGTCCTGACTTTC.

V usage is TRBV7-9 and J usage is TRBJ2-1; TRBD1 might be the D (6 bases). The CDR3 runs 13 residues. Germline CDR1 reads SEHNR; CDR2 reads FQNEAQ (reference sequence). V dropped 2 bases and J dropped 9 bases, with 11 bases sitting between them. For the CDR3, the DNA is TGTGCCAGCAGCTTAAAGGGGACAAGTGAGCAGTTCTTC. Protein product: CASSLKGTSEQFF.

The gene calls are TRBV9 and TRBJ2-2; 8 nucleotides line up with TRBD2. J was trimmed by 6 bases and V by 4 bases; bases with no gene match: 8. CDR1 and CDR2 (germline): SGDLS, YYNGEE. The CDR3 covers 15 residues. CDR3 DNA: TGTGCCAGCAGCCCCCGGGGGGGATCGCCCGGGGAGCTGTTTTTT. This codes for CASSPRGGSPGELFF.

The chain uses TRBV27 and TRBJ2-3; 9 nucleotides align to TRBD2. The CDR3 length is 17 residues. CDR1 is MNHEY, CDR2 SMNVEV, per germline (reference sequence). With V trimmed by 5 bases and J by 2 bases, 11 bases remained unmatched. The CDR3 coding sequence is TGTGCCAGCAGTCTCTCTCAGACTAGCGGATACACAGATACGCAGTATTTT. Amino acid sequence: CASSLSQTSGYTDTQYF.

The rearrangement links TRBV19 to TRBJ2-2, with 11 nucleotides matching TRBD1. Per the germline V gene, CDR1 is LNHDA and CDR2 is SQIVND (reference sequence). This CDR3 is 15 amino acids long. Germline trimming cut 4 bases from V and 3 bases from J; bases unmatched to any gene: 1. This chain's CDR3 is CASSKGQGDTGELFF. The CDR3 coding sequence is TGTGCCAGTAGTAAGGGACAGGGGGACACCGGGGAGCTGTTTTTT.

The chain uses TRBV4-2 and TRBJ2-3; 7 bases fit TRBD1. Germline lookup yields CDR1 LGHNA and CDR2 YNFKEQ. V was pared by 0 bases and J by 0 bases, with 6 bases of the junction left unmatched. The CDR3 loop spans 17 amino acids. The CDR3: CASSQDEGTDSTDTQYF. The DNA for the CDR3 is TGTGCCAGCAGCCAAGATGAGGGGACAGATAGCACAGATACGCAGTATTTT.

This rearrangement joins TRBV7-8 to TRBJ2-2; possibly TRBD2 for D (5 bases). The V gene lost 1 base and the J gene lost 7 bases, with 10 bases spanning the gap. The CDR3 is 14 residues long. Per the germline V gene, CDR1 is SGHVS and CDR2 is FQNEAQ. CDR3 region: CASSLGRVVGELFF. As DNA, the CDR3 is TGTGCCAGCAGCTTAGGGCGGGTCGTCGGGGAGCTGTTTTTT.

V gene TRBV29-1 combines with J gene TRBJ2-1, with 7 bases identical to TRBD2. The CDR3 loop spans 15 amino acids. The germline gives CDR1 SQVTM, CDR2 ANQGSEA. V lost 3 bases and J lost 4; bases outside the gene matches: 9. The CDR3 loop reads CSVDRTSDPYNEQFF. The CDR3 DNA reads as TGCAGCGTTGACCGAACTAGCGATCCATACAATGAGCAGTTCTTC.

The J gene is TRBJ2-1, the V gene TRBV2; the match to TRBD2 covers 7 bases. V lost 10 bases and J lost 12; bases outside the gene matches: 9. The CDR3 loop spans 11 amino acids. Germline CDR1 is SNHLY and CDR2 is FYNNEI. The CDR3 region is CAISPGGTQFF. For the CDR3, the DNA is TGTGCCATTTCCCCCGGGGGGACGCAGTTCTTC.

The chain couples TRBV19 to TRBJ2-5, with 10 bases lining up with TRBD2. The J segment lost 4 bases and the V segment lost 6 bases, leaving 8 bases of the junction unmatched. In germline, CDR1 is LNHDA, CDR2 SQIVND (reference sequence). CDR3 length equals 15 residues. The CDR3 DNA reads as TGTGCCAGTAGGGGAGCAGCGGGGGGGCTAGAGACCCAGTACTTC. Its protein product is CASRGAAGGLETQYF. The full variable domain, completed using reference TRBV19 and TRBJ2-5, is DGGITQSPKYLFRKEGQNVTLSCEQNLNHDAMYWYRQDPGQGLRLIYYSQIVNDFQKGDIAEGYSVSREKKESFPLTVTSAQKNPTAFYLCASRGAAGGLETQYFGPGTRLLVL.

This clone was picked up one time. The chain joins TRBV5-1 to TRBJ1-1; a possible D gene is TRBD1 (5 bases). With 4 bases removed from V and 3 bases from J, the gap between germline ends came to 10 bases. Per germline, CDR1 SGHRS and CDR2 YFSETQ. The CDR3 runs to 13 residues. CDR3 bases: TGCGCCAGCAGCGCCCAGGGCCACACTGAAGCTTTCTTT. Residues: CASSAQGHTEAFF.

V gene TRBV5-8 combines with J gene TRBJ1-5, with D perhaps TRBD1 (6 bases). Germline-derived CDR1 and CDR2 are SGHTS and YDEGEE. V shed 6 bases and J shed 4 bases, with 17 bases lying between them. The CDR3 is made up of 15 amino acids. CDR3 sequence reads: CASTVGVGGNQPQHF. Here the CDR3 DNA reads TGTGCCAGCACCGTGGGGGTAGGGGGAAATCAGCCCCAGCATTTT.

The chain combines TRBV23-1 with TRBJ1-6; D unresolved. TRBV23-1 is assigned to the ORF class and has an uncertain function. This CDR3 is 14 amino acids long. CDR3 residues: CVHGSLSYNSPLHF. CDR3 coding DNA: TGCGTGCATGGCAGTCTCTCCTATAATTCACCCCTCCACTTT.

This chain links TRBV7-2 with TRBJ1-5, with D possibly matching TRBD1 (6 bases). CDR1 and CDR2 from the germline V gene are SGHTA and FQGNSA. Trimming stripped 5 bases from V and 2 bases from J, with 10 bases between. The CDR3 is made up of 14 amino acids. CDR3 bases: TGTGCCAGCAGCACCTCAGGGGGCAATCAGCCCCAGCATTTT. Translated: CASSTSGGNQPQHF.

The V and J genes are TRBV3-1 (or the pseudogene TRBV3-2) and TRBJ1-2; no clear D. The CDR3 runs to 14 residues. From germline, CDR1 is LGHDT and CDR2 YNNKEL (reference sequence). Trimming removed 0 bases at V and 8 bases at J, with 13 bases between. CDR3 sequence reads: CASSQDFRTEGYTF. The CDR3 DNA reads TGTGCCAGCAGCCAAGATTTTCGCACTGAGGGCTACACCTTC.

The J gene is TRBJ2-1, the V gene TRBV29-1; possibly TRBD1 for D (7 bases). Germline V gene data show CDR1 as SQVTM and CDR2 as ANQGSEA. The ends were cut back, 4 bases at V and 7 bases at J, with 23 bases in the middle. The CDR3 runs 16 residues. The CDR3 sequence: CSVARGDSRGQNEQFF. CDR3 nucleotides: TGCAGCGTTGCCAGGGGGGACTCCAGAGGGCAAAATGAGCAGTTCTTC.

The chain has TRBV5-1 and TRBJ2-7; 7 nucleotides agree with TRBD1. CDR1 and CDR2 from the germline V gene are SGHRS and YFSETQ. Unmatched junction bases numbered 7, after V lost 4 bases and J lost 0 bases. This CDR3 has 15 amino acids. CDR3 DNA sequence: TGCGCCAGCAGCCCGGGGACAGTACTCTCCTACGAGCAGTACTTC. This codes for CASSPGTVLSYEQYF.

This CDR3 is CASGTGVNTGELFF. CDR3 sequence (DNA): TGTGCCAGCGGGACAGGGGTGAACACCGGGGAGCTGTTTTTT. J is TRBJ2-2 and V is TRBV11-2; TRBD1 matches at 10 bases. The J segment lost 1 base and the V segment lost 8 bases, leaving 1 base of the junction unmatched. This CDR3 spans 14 amino acids. Germline assignment: CDR1 SGHAT and CDR2 FQNNGV. Supplemented by reference TRBV11-2 and TRBJ2-2, the full variable domain reads EAGVAQSPRYKIIEKRQSVAFWCNPISGHATLYWYQQILGQGPKLLIQFQNNGVVDDSQLPKDRFSAERLKGVDSTLKIQPAKLEDSAVYLCASGTGVNTGELFFGEGSRLTVL.

This clone has a handful of counts. The chain employs TRBV4-1 and TRBJ1-2, with 9 bases identical to TRBD1. This CDR3 has 15 residues. The ends lost 0 bases at V and 5 bases at J; junction bases unmatched: 4. In germline, CDR1 is MGHRA, CDR2 YSYEKL. This chain's CDR3 is CASSQEQGARYGYTF. The CDR3 bases are TGCGCCAGCAGCCAAGAACAGGGGGCTAGGTATGGCTACACCTTC.